This TCR beta chain came from a study of blood T cell repertoires in COVID-19. The V end lost 4 bases, the J end lost 6 bases, and 20 bases lay between the germline ends. This CDR3 region has 16 residues. Germline V gene sequence: CDR1 LGHDT, CDR2 YNNKEL (reference sequence). Produced via immunoSEQ multiplex PCR; TCRdb's table is partial and in-frame only. This sample yields under 350,000 clones, of which roughly nine tenths are seen a single time; approximately 2% belongs to the top ten. The rearrangement uses TRBV3-1 (or the pseudogene TRBV3-2) and TRBJ2-3; D perhaps matches TRBD2 (6 bases). This receptor was taken from a woman aged 25 to 39 with COVID-19, enrolled during active disease. The sample comprised peripheral blood. The CDR3: CASSPGVWGREDTQYF. CDR3 coding DNA: TGTGCCAGCAGCCCGGGGGTTTGGGGCCGGGAGGATACGCAGTATTTT.